The clone carrying this T cell receptor (beta chain) has just a few counts. The data stem from a study of patients and donors after allogeneic stem cell transplantation. From the RT-PCR reads, TCRdb called clonotypes with MiXCR, one entry per CDR3 protein. In the table there are 920,000 or so distinct CDR3 sequences, approximately 18% of which are singletons. Trimming left V 5 bases short and J 0 bases short, with 14 bases between. CDR1 and CDR2 from the germline V gene are SEHNR and FQNEAQ (reference sequence). The CDR3 runs 16 residues. The rearrangement joins TRBV7-9 to TRBJ1-3, with unresolved D. This receptor was taken from a human donor who was either an allogeneic HSCT recipient or a stem cell or donor lymphocyte infusion donor (not recorded which). It is not recorded whose cells these are; they may come from a transplant donor. Specimen: blood, either unsorted or a sorted T cell fraction (not recorded which). The CDR3 reads CASSPRTGHSGNTIYF. The DNA for the CDR3 is TGTGCCAGCAGCCCGAGGACGGGCCACTCTGGAAACACCATATATTTT.